This is a list of T cell receptor beta chains from one sample in a study of graft-versus-host responses after intestinal transplantation. The data were produced by immunoSEQ multiplex PCR, yet TCRdb's version contains in-frame clones alone and is incomplete. The table includes tens of thousands of clones, around 90% detected once. The antigens these receptors bind are not known. Sequencing was performed on unstimulated CD8+ T cells sorted from spleen or lymph node cells, taken before intestinal transplant. These TCRs come from a human donor who received an intestinal transplant. Each CDR3 is given with its conserved first and last residue. A row's size may be missing; if present it is once, few, many or a size class.

V	size	J	length	CDR3
TRBV5-6	few	TRBJ2-2	15	CASSFGTGATGELFF
TRBV18	-	TRBJ2-2	15	CASSPAGGGPGELFF
TRBV29-1	-	TRBJ1-2	13	CSVDRDRSYGYTF
TRBV5-6	few	TRBJ2-7	12	CASSLDPGEQYF
TRBV9	-	TRBJ1-2	13	CASSVDQVSGYTF
TRBV7-3	-	TRBJ1-4	15	CASSGRQGGNEKLFF
TRBV19	-	TRBJ1-2	15	CASTDWTGINYGYTF
TRBV27	once	TRBJ2-3	17	CASSPPASSGWSDTQYF
TRBV9	-	TRBJ1-4	16	CASSVGLGGSSEKLFF
TRBV27	-	TRBJ2-7	14	CASRDGGLVYEQYF
TRBV2	-	TRBJ1-1	11	CAGQGDTEAFF
TRBV30	-	TRBJ2-5	14	CAWSGWGRQETQYF
TRBV2	-	TRBJ2-7	16	CASSGTGLSTRNEQYF
TRBV6-4	-	TRBJ2-7	15	CATKCRDWRSYEQYF
TRBV7-2	-	TRBJ2-2	14	CASSLGLYTGELFF
TRBV5-6	-	TRBJ2-7	14	CASSLGWGRDEQYF
TRBV11-2	-	TRBJ2-3	15	CASSLVGQPTDTQYF
TRBV7-3	-	TRBJ1-1	14	CASSLNGGGTEAFF
TRBV27	-	TRBJ1-1	13	CASTKGANTEAFF
TRBV11-3	-	TRBJ2-7	13	CASSPPSSYEQYF
TRBV29-1	-	TRBJ1-2	13	CSVVTEANYGYTF
TRBV7-9	-	TRBJ2-5	13	CASSLPSGETQYF